These 8 T cell receptor beta chains share one sample of origin, sequenced in a study of cytomegalovirus exposure and HLA in healthy donors. With 60 Vbeta and 13 Jbeta primers, the PCR was carried out. Clones were sequenced by immunoSEQ multiplex PCR, and TCRdb holds only the in-frame ones, with some missing. The table shows under 200,000 clones, with 84% occurring only once. Sequenced material: PBMCs. The receptors originated from a boy younger than 18 in good health and CMV-seronegative.

As to this clone: An end of the junction differs from the germline gene, which may be a read error. CDR3 region: CASSPQTSGRGTDTQYF. The CDR3 DNA follows: TGTGCTAGCAGCCCGCAGACTAGCGGGAGAGGTACAGATACGCAGTATTTT. This chain connects TRBV7-7 to TRBJ2-3; TRBD2 aligns across 12 bases. The germline gives CDR1 SSHAT, CDR2 FNYEAQ (reference sequence). The CDR3 has 17 amino acids.

The chain joins TRBV28 to TRBJ2-1, with 8 bases matching TRBD1. This CDR3 spans 19 amino acids. Germline assignment: CDR1 MDHEN and CDR2 SYDVKM. Trimming took 7 bases from V and 0 from J; bases not matched to a gene: 17. The CDR3 DNA is TGTGCCAGCACCACGAAGACCCCCCGACAGGGGAGCTCCTACAATGAGCAGTTCTTC. Translation gives CASTTKTPRQGSSYNEQFF.

This chain uses TRBV13 with TRBJ1-2, with D tentatively TRBD1 (5 bases). Trimming shortened V by 0 bases and J by 4 bases, and 12 bases separated the two germline ends. Germline loops: CDR1 PRHDT, CDR2 FYEKMQ (reference sequence). CDR3 length equals 15 residues. CDR3 region: CASSLGPGWAYGYTF. Written as DNA, the CDR3 is TGTGCCAGCAGCTTAGGGCCAGGGTGGGCCTATGGCTACACCTTC.

The chain recombines TRBV28 with TRBJ2-7; weak D call: TRBD1 (6 bases). The CDR3 extends over 15 amino acids. CDR1 and CDR2 (germline): MDHEN, SYDVKM. The ends were cut back, 5 bases at V and 3 bases at J, with 17 bases in the middle. CDR3 nucleotides: TGTGCCAGCAGTCTGGACAGCCATGGACTCTACGAGCAGTACTTC. It specifies CASSLDSHGLYEQYF.

The chain combines TRBV7-2 with TRBJ1-2, with TRBD1 matching 12 bases. The CDR3 totals 17 residues. CDR1 is SGHTA, CDR2 FQGNSA, per germline. Trimming took 4 bases from V and 1 from J; bases not matched to a gene: 7. CDR3 sequence reads: CASSSRGTGGYNYGYTF. Here the CDR3 DNA reads TGTGCCAGCAGCTCGAGAGGGACAGGGGGCTATAACTATGGCTACACCTTC.

This clone occurred a few times. The chain carries TRBV29-1 and TRBJ2-2; 10 bases fit TRBD2. V lost 0 bases, J lost 7 bases, and 5 bases stayed unmatched. The CDR3 contains 15 residues. From germline, CDR1 is SQVTM and CDR2 ANQGSEA. The chain's CDR3 is CSVEEAGGPGGELFF. Here the CDR3 DNA reads TGCAGCGTTGAAGAAGCGGGAGGGCCCGGCGGGGAGCTGTTTTTT.

In the case of this clone: This same CDR3 is encoded by further DNA sequences in the sample. V and J are TRBV6-5 and TRBJ1-1; the D gene is possibly TRBD1 (6 bases). The CDR3 length is 14 residues. Germline V gene lookup returns CDR1 MNHEY and CDR2 SVGAGI. Between the trimmed V and J ends, which lost 0 bases and 5 bases, there was a span of 10 bases. CDR3 DNA sequence: TGTGCCAGCAGTTACTCCGGGGGGCGGACTGAAGCTTTCTTT. Translated, it gives CASSYSGGRTEAFF.

The rearrangement links TRBV6-5 to TRBJ2-5; no reliable D call. The DNA end is a closer match to TRBJ2-7, so the J assignment may be wrong. In germline, CDR1 is MNHEY, CDR2 SVGAGI. The CDR3 length is 14 residues. The CDR3 DNA is TGTGCCAGCAGTTACTTTGCGGTACCCTACGAGCAGTACTTC. It encodes CASSYFAVPYEQYF.